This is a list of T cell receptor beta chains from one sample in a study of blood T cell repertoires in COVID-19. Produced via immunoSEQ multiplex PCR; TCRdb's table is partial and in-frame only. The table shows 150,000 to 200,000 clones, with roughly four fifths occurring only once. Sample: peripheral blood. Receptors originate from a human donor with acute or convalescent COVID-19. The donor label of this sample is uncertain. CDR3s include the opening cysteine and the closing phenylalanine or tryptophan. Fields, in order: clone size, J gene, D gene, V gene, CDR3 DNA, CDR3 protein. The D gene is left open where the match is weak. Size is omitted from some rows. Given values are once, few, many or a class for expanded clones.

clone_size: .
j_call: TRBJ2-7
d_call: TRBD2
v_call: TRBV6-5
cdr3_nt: TGTGGGGCGGGAGAGGCCTACGAGCAGTACTTC
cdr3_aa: CGAGEAYEQYF

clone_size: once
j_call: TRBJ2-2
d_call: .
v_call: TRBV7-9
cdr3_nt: TGTGCCAGCAGCTTAGGGACAGACACCGGGGAGCTGTTTTTT
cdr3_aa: CASSLGTDTGELFF

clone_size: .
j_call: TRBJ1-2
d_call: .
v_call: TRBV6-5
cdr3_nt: TGTGCCAGCATTTCCTCCCAGGGGCTGGGAGACTATGGCTACACCTTC
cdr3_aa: CASISSQGLGDYGYTF

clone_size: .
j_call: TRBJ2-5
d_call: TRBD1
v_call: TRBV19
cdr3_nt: TGTGCCAGTAGTATAGGGGGACAGCACCAAGAGACCCAGTACTTC
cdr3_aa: CASSIGGQHQETQYF

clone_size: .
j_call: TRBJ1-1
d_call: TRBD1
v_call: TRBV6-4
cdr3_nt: TGTGCCAGCAGTCAGGGGGCGGACACTGAAGCTTTCTTT
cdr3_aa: CASSQGADTEAFF

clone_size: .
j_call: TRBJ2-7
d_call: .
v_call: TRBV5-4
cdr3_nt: TGTGCCAGCAGCAGAACCGGACAGACCCACGAGCAGTACTTC
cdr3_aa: CASSRTGQTHEQYF

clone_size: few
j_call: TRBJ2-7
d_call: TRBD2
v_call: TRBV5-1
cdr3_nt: TGCGCCAGCAGCTTGACAGCGGGAGGGTACGAGCAGTACTTC
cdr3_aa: CASSLTAGGYEQYF

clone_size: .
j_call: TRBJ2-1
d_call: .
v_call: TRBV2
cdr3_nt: TGTGCCAGCAGTGTCTTCGCGGGGACCTCCTACAATGAGCAGTTCTTC
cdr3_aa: CASSVFAGTSYNEQFF

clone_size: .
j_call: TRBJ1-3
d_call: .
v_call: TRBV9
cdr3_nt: TGTGCCAGCAGCGGACTGACCTCTGGAAACACCATATATTTT
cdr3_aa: CASSGLTSGNTIYF

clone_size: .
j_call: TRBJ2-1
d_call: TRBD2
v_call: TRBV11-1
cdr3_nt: TGTGCCAGCAGCGCTAGCGGGGGGGCCATCGATGAGCAGTTCTTC
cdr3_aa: CASSASGGAIDEQFF

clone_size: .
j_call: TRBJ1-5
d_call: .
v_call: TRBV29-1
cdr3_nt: TGCAGCGTTGAACGGAAAGGGTGGGCAGGGAAAGTTCTGCCCCAGCATTTT
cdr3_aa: CSVERKGWAGKVLPQHF

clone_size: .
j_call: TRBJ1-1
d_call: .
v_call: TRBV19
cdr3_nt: TGTGCCAGTAGTATTCAGAACACTGAAGCTTTCTTT
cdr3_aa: CASSIQNTEAFF

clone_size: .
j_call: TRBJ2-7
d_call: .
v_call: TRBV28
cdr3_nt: TGTGCCAGCAGTTCTTCCCAGACCCTGAGGTACGAGCAGTACTTC
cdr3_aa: CASSSSQTLRYEQYF

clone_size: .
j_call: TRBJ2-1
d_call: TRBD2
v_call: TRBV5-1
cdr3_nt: TGCGCCAGCAGCTTGGTGGGAGCGGGGGTGTACAATGAGCAGTTCTTC
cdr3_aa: CASSLVGAGVYNEQFF

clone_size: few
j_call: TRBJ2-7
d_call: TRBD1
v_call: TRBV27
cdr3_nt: TGTGCCAGCAGTCCCACGACAGGGGGCTACGAGCAGTACTTC
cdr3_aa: CASSPTTGGYEQYF

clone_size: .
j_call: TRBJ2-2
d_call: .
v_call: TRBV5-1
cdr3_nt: TGCGCCAGCAGGAGGGAGTACACCGGGGAGCTGTTTTTT
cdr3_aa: CASRREYTGELFF

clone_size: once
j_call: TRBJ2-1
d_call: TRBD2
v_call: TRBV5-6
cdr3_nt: TGTGCCAGCAGCTTGAGGCTAGCGGGAGCGTACAATGAGCAGTTCTTC
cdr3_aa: CASSLRLAGAYNEQFF

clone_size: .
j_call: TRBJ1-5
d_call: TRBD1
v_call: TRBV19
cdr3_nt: TGTGCCAGTAGTACGAGGACAGGGGAGATATTAAGCAATCAGCCCCAGCATTTT
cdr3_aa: CASSTRTGEILSNQPQHF

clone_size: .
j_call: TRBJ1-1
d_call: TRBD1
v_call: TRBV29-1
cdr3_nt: TGCAGCGTTGGACAGGGAATGGGGGCTGAAGCTTTCTTT
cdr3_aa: CSVGQGMGAEAFF

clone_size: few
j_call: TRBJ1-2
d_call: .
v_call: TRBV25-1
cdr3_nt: TGTGCCAGCAGGGGGGGGAGCTATGGCTACACCTTC
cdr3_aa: CASRGGSYGYTF

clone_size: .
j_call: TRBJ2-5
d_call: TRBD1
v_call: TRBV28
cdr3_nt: TGTGCCAGCACTCTGCCCGGGACAGGTCAAGCAGAGACCCAGTACTTC
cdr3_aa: CASTLPGTGQAETQYF

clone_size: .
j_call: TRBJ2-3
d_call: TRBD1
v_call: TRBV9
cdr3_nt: TGTGCCAGCAGCGTAGGATCCAGGGGGACAGATACGCAGTATTTT
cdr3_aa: CASSVGSRGTDTQYF

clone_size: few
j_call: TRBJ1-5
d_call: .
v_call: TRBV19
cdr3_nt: TGTGCCAGTAGTGGGGGGGACGGAAAATATCAGCCCCAGCATTTT
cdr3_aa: CASSGGDGKYQPQHF

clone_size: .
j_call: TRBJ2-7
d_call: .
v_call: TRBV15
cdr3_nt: TGTGCCACCAGCCCCCGGAGCGGACAGAGAAGTTTC
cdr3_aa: CATSPRSGQRSF

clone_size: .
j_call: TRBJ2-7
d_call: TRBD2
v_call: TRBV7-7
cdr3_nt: TGTGCCAGCAGCCCTACTAGCGGAACCTACGAGCAGTACTTC
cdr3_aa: CASSPTSGTYEQYF

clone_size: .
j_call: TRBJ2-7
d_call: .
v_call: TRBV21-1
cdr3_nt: TGTGCCAGCAGCGCAGGGGGCAGTTCCTACGAGCAGTACTTC
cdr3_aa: CASSAGGSSYEQYF

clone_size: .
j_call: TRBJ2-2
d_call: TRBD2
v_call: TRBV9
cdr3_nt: TGTGCCAGCAGCCGTAGCGGGACGAACACCGGGGAGCTGTTTTTT
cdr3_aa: CASSRSGTNTGELFF

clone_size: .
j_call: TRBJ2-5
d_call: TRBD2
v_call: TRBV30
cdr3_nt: TGTGCCTGGAGTGGACTAGCGCTCCAAGAGACCCAGTACTTC
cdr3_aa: CAWSGLALQETQYF

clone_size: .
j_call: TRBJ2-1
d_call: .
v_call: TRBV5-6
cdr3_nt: TGTGCCAGCAGCTTGGGACTCTGGGAGCAGTTCTTC
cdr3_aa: CASSLGLWEQFF

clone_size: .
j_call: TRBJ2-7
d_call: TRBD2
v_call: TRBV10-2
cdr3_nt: TGCGCCACCAGGGGGCTAGCGGGGGGCCGGCTCTACGAGCAGTACTTC
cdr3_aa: CATRGLAGGRLYEQYF

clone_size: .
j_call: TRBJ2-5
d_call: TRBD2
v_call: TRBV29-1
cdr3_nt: TGCAGCGTAGGGACTAGCGGGAATCAAGAGACCCAGTACTTC
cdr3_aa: CSVGTSGNQETQYF

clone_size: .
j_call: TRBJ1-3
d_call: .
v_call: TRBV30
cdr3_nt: TGTGCCTGGAGTGAGACCGAGGCGTACACCATATATTTT
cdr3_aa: CAWSETEAYTIYF

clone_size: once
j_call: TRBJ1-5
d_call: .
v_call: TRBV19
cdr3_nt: TGTGCCAGTAGTCCCCGGCGGGACAATCAGCCCCAGCATTTT
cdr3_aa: CASSPRRDNQPQHF

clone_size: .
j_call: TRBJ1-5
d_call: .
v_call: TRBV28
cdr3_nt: TGTGCCAGCAGTTTGCCTACGCCAGGGGGCAATCAGCCCCAGCATTTT
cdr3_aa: CASSLPTPGGNQPQHF

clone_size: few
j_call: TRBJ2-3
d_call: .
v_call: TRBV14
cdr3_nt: TGTGCCAGCAGCCAGATTAGGGGCCAGCAGTATTTT
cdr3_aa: CASSQIRGQQYF

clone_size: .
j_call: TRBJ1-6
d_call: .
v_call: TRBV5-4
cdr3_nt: TGTGCCAGCAGCGCCAGACAGAATAATTCACCCCTCCACTTT
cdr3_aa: CASSARQNNSPLHF

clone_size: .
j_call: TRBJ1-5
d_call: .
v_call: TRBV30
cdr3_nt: TGTGCCTGGAGTGCGAAGGGGGAGAAGCCCCAGCATTTT
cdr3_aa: CAWSAKGEKPQHF

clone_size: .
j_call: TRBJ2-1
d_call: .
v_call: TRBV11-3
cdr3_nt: TGTGCCAGCAGCTTACGGACAGCCGGCTCCTACAATGAGCAGTTCTTC
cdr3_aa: CASSLRTAGSYNEQFF

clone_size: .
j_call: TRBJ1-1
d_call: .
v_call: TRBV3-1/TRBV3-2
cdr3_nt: TGTGCCAGCAGCCAGAACAGGGTGAGGACTGAAGCTTTCTTT
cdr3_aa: CASSQNRVRTEAFF

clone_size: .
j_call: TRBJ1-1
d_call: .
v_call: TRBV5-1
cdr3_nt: TGCGCCAGCAGCTTGGGACCGGGAGGAACTGAAGCTTTCTTT
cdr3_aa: CASSLGPGGTEAFF

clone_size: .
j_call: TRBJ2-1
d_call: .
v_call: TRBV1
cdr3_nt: TGCACCAGCAGCTCTCCCGGGACTAGGACCAATGAGCAGTTCTTC
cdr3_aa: CTSSSPGTRTNEQFF

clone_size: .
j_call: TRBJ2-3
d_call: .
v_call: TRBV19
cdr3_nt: TGTGCCAGTAGTATGGGCGGGGTAGGCACAGATACGCAGTATTTT
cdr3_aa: CASSMGGVGTDTQYF

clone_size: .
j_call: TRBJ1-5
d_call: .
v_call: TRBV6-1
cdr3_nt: TGTGCCAGCAGTGAAGGGTACGGTAATCAGCCCCAGCATTTT
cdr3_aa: CASSEGYGNQPQHF